This section outlines one TCR beta chain sequence together with its context. Its recognized antigen is unknown. No base quality values were provided; no much bigger clone lies one nucleotide off. This sample was included in a study of shared clonotypes between healthy human individuals (dated by TCRdb to 2019 to 2021). Describing the broader study: The cohort comprised a couple of women and a few men aged 18 to 49 years. For each donor, three plates each were used for CD4 naive and CD4 memory, two plates were used for CD8 naive, and one plate was used for CD8 memory. To estimate repertoire size and how much clonotype sharing occurs between individuals, the study deeply sequenced the blood TCR repertoires of roughly 5 healthy adults. Different laboratories and diverse techniques were used to prepare libraries and sequence TCR repertoires, to increase sequencing depth and limit assay-specific biases. Each donor's leukapheresis produced roughly between about 0.85 and 10 billion PBMCs. Here is what the overall study found, with its caveats: About 5% of naive CD4, 3.5% of naive CD8, approximately 2% of memory CD4, and around 0.4% of memory CD8 clonotypes were shared across several donors. Incomplete sequencing was indicated by rarefaction of sorted-subset datasets, despite the large sequencing depth. Because the study included only a small number of donors, the genetic and exposure-history diversity represented was limited. Based on pairwise subsampling, the degree of clonotype sharing among donors was expected to be affected by sequencing depth. Sampling was limited to blood, and TCR repertoires in tissue likely differ from TCR repertoires in blood. Higher generation probabilities were observed for clonotypes shared by all four sorted-subset donors than for non-shared clonotypes. Naive subsets generally had larger estimated clonotype richness than memory subsets did.

The donors were healthy, HIV-negative adults with no recently reported acute infections or vaccinations. All donors were Caucasian adults living in Nashville, Tennessee, USA. CD4+ T cells were enriched by magnetic negative selection, after which naive cells were positively selected on CD45RA and the negative fraction was taken as the memory subset. Blood was collected by leukapheresis, and PBMCs were isolated by Ficoll-Histopaque density gradient centrifugation and then cryopreserved in liquid nitrogen vapor phase. Analytical flow cytometry was used to check the purity and quantity of every magnetically sorted T cell population. Genomic DNA was isolated from every sorted fraction and measured by UV absorbance on a Nanodrop 2000c. Trimming takes 4 bases from V and 0 bases from J, and the germline ends sit 23 bases apart. From a lookup of the germline V gene, CDR1 and CDR2 are SGHRS and YFSETQ. There are 18 amino acids in the CDR3, from cysteine to phenylalanine inclusive. The entry retains the CDR3 DNA only, 54 bases that are in frame from base 1.

Using the deep immunoSEQ assay, multiplex PCR amplified TCR CDR3 regions from genomic DNA. Extracted genomic DNA from each cell subset was spread evenly across all wells of several immunoSEQ 96-well plates, with each plate serving as a replicate. For sorted subsets, approximately 210 ng genomic DNA, equal to 25,000 to 35,000 T cell genomes, was loaded into each replicate PCR. Purified libraries were quantified with a Qubit 3.0 fluorometer, sized on a Bioanalyzer 2100, and re-quantified with the KAPA Library Quantification kit. Every immunoSEQ 96-well plate was sequenced on a separate single-read 150-cycle Illumina NextSeq 550 flow cell. The source study handled its data this way. Because the immunoSEQ output included only junctional sequences and no quality scores, the filtering could not be the same as the filtering used for full-length reads. Sequences were annotated with PyIR, a Python wrapper for IgBLAST v1.9, and V/J genes and CDR3 were assigned using IMGT germline references. Reads were removed for weak V/J assignments (E-value above 1e-6), missing CDR3, stop codons, out-of-frame junctions, or ambiguous translated residues. V3J clonotypes were defined as sequences sharing an identical inferred V gene, J gene, and CDR3 amino acid sequence. Percentage overlap between repertoires was calculated by dividing the number of shared unique clonotypes by the size of the smaller repertoire. Three approaches were used to assess repertoire richness: RTK rarefaction, the Chao1 estimator, and Recon v2.1 estimates of unobserved clonotypes. For all TCRbeta clonotypes obtained by the gDNA method from several donors, generation probabilities were computed with OLGA. TCRdb's version of the immuneACCESS table is confined to in-frame rearrangements and falls short of the full clone set. An unresolved V gene accounts for under half of the shortfall where checked; the remainder is of unknown origin. That table gives V, J and clone size, and the DNA gave D and trimming. Counted in this sample were roughly 1,500,000 clones; about 98% of them appeared once. In total, the top ten clones hold 0.4% to 0.55% of the sample.

The receptor comes from a man aged 25-40 years in good health. The chain employs TRBV5-1 and TRBJ2-7; possibly the D gene is TRBD1, per 6 matching bases. The sequenced sample was naive CD4+ T cells sorted from blood. The meaning of the sample's cell subset or site label: CD45RA+ positively selected. The CDR3 sequence is CASSPRERTVLSSYEQYF. At the DNA level, the sequence is TGCGCCAGCAGCCCGCGCGAAAGGACAGTTTTGAGCTCCTACGAGCAGTACTTC.